The clone carrying this T cell receptor beta chain was detected once. Assay: immunoSEQ multiplex PCR; the TCRdb copy retains only in-frame clones and omits some. Among fewer than 100,000 clones, roughly 95% were seen once, and the ten largest hold around 0.22%. CDR3 length: 15 amino acids. Germline CDR1 and CDR2: MDHEN and SYDVKM. V shed 5 bases and J 6 bases; nucleotides not matched to a gene: 12. The sample is drawn from a study of technical replicates of blood from four donors. This sequence originates from a human donor in good health. The V call is TRBV28, the J call TRBJ1-1; 7 bases line up with TRBD1. Source material: T cells isolated from PBMCs. Here the CDR3 reads CASSPSRQGRAEAFF. CDR3 bases: TGTGCCAGCAGTCCCTCCAGACAGGGACGGGCTGAAGCTTTCTTT.